This TCR beta chain appears in the sequencing data of a study of CD8 T cells in ankylosing spondylitis. Construction of TCR beta libraries was performed using quantitative 5'-RACE with molecular barcodes. TCRdb called the 5' RACE reads again in MiXCR, with one record for every CDR3 protein. This table holds approximately 200,000 distinct CDR3 sequences, 9.5% to 15% found once. Trimming cost V 7 bases and J 4 bases, with 20 bases left between them. The CDR3 consists of 16 residues. Study-level points and caveats: Typical of ankylosing spondylitis blood, it appeared, was a TCR beta motif of eight highly homologous variants. Clones tied to disease were said to be significantly enriched in matched ankylosing spondylitis synovial fluid. Disease-linked clones were found to be CD8+ and relatively rare in peripheral blood.

This clonotype has a count of ten or more. The antigen is not known. The sequenced material came from blood, either unsorted or a sorted T cell fraction (not recorded which). This TCR derives from a male donor with ankylosing spondylitis or in good health (not recorded which). The V gene is TRBV12-3 or TRBV12-4, the J gene TRBJ2-1, with D uncertain. The CDR3 reads CASTESLGYPYNEQFF. The CDR3 nucleotides are TGTGCCAGCACCGAAAGTCTAGGTTACCCTTACAATGAGCAGTTCTTC.